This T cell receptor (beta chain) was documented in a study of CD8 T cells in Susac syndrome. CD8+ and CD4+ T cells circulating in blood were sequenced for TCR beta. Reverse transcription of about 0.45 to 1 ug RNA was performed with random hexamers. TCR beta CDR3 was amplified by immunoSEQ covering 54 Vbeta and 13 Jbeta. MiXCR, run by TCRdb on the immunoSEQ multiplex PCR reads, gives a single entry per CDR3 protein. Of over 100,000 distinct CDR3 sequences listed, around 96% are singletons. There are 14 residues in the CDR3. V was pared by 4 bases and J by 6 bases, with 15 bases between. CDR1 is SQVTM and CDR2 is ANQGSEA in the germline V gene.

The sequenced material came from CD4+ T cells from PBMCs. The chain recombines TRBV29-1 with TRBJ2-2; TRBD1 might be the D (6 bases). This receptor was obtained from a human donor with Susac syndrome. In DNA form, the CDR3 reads TGCAGCGTTGCGACAGGCTCTGTAGCCGGGGAGCTGTTTTTT. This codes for CSVATGSVAGELFF.